The sequence of this T cell receptor (beta chain) was determined in a study of human T cells and chemical hapten exposure. For the study at large: On roughly 2 cm by roughly 2 cm of upper inner arm skin, sensitization was performed with 2% DPC. Patch tests put 0.01% DPC on the upper back, read at 6 days. Diphenylcyclopropenone doses were given weekly to the scalps of patients across the approximately 22-week study.

Study-level results: No alteration of TCRs above 1 in 1000 frequency was seen with DPC sensitization.

TCRdb used MiXCR to reprocess the RACE reads, holding one entry per CDR3 protein. The table records a few hundred thousand distinct CDR3 sequences, about 9% of them present only once. For this clonotype: Its antigen is as yet unknown.

The V end was cut by 2 bases, the J end by 3 bases, with 10 bases between. Germline V CDR1 and CDR2: SGHTA, FQGNSA. There are 14 residues in the CDR3. Time point: pre-sensitization, week 0. Stated treatment: therapeutic diphenylcyclopropenone sensitization with weekly scalp DPC. The source of this sequence is a woman aged 40 to 50 with alopecia areata. Some clones in this sample may be carry-over from other donors' samples. Sequencing used whole blood, obtained in connection with sensitization to the hapten diphenylcyclopropenone (DPC). This chain joins TRBV7-2 and TRBJ1-2, with D uncertain. The CDR3 bases are TGTGCCAGCAGCTTAAATCGTGGAGACTATGGCTACACCTTC. The encoded protein is CASSLNRGDYGYTF.